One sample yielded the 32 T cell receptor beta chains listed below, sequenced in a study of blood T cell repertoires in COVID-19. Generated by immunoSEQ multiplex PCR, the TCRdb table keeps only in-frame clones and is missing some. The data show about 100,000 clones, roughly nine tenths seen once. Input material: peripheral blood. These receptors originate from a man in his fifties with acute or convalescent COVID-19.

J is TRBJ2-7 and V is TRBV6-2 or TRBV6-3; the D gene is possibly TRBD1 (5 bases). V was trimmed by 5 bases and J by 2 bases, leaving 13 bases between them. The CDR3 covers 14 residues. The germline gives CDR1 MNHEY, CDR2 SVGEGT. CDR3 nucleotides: TGTGCCAGCAGTACCCCAGGGCTCCCCTACGAGCAGTACTTC. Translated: CASSTPGLPYEQYF.

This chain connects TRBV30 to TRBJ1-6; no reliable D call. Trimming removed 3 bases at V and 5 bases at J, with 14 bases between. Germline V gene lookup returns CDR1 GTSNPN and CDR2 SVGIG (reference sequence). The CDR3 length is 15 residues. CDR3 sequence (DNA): TGTGCCTGGAGAGCGGCAGCGGTGAATAATTCACCCCTCCACTTT. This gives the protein CAWRAAAVNNSPLHF.

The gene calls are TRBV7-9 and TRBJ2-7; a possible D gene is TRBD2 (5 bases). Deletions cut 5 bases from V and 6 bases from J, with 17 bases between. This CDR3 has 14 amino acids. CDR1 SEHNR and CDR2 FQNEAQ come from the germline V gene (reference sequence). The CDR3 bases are TGTGCCAGCAGCCAGGAGGCTAGCCCCGCCGAGCAGTACTTC. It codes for CASSQEASPAEQYF.

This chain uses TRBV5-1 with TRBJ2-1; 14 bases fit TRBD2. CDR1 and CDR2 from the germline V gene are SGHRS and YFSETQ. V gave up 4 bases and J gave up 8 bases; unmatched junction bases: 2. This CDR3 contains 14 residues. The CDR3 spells CASSRGLAGDEQFF. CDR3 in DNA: TGCGCCAGCAGCCGGGGACTAGCGGGGGATGAGCAGTTCTTC.

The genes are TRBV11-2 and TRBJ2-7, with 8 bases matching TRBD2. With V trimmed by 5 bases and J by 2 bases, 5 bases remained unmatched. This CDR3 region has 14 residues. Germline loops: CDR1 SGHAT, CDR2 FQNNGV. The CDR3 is CASSKSGGTYEQYF. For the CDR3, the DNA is TGTGCCAGCAGCAAGAGCGGGGGAACCTACGAGCAGTACTTC.

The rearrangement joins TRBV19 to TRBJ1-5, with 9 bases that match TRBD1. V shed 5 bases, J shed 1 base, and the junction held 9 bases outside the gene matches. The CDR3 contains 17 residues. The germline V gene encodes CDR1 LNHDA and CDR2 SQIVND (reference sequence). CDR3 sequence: CASSPPKQGASNQPQHF. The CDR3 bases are TGTGCCAGTAGTCCACCTAAACAGGGGGCGAGCAATCAGCCCCAGCATTTT. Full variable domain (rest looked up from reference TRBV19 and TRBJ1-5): DGGITQSPKYLFRKEGQNVTLSCEQNLNHDAMYWYRQDPGQGLRLIYYSQIVNDFQKGDIAEGYSVSREKKESFPLTVTSAQKNPTAFYLCASSPPKQGASNQPQHFGDGTRLSIL.

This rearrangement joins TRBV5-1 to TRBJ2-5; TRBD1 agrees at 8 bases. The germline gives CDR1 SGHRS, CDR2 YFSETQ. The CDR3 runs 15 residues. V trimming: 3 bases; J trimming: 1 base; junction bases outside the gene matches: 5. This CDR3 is CASSYTDRVQETQYF. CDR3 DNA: TGCGCCAGCAGCTATACGGACAGGGTCCAAGAGACCCAGTACTTC.

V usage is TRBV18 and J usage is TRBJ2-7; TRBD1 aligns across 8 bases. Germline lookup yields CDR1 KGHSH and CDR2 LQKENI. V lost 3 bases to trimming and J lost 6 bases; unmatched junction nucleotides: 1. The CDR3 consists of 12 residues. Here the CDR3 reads CASSPTGAEQYF. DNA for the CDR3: TGTGCCAGCTCACCGACAGGGGCCGAGCAGTACTTC.

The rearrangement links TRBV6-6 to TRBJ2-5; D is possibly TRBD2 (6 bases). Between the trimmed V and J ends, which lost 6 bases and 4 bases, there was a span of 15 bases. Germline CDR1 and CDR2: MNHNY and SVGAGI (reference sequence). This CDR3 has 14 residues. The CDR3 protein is CASSSGLRGETQYF. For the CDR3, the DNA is TGTGCCAGCAGCTCGGGACTCCGGGGAGAGACCCAGTACTTC.

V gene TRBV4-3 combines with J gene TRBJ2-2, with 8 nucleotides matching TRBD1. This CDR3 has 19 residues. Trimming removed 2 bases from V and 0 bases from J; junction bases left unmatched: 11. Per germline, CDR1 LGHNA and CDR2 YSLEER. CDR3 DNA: TGCGCCAGCAGCCAACAGATACCAGGGGGCGAATCGAACACCGGGGAGCTGTTTTTT. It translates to CASSQQIPGGESNTGELFF.

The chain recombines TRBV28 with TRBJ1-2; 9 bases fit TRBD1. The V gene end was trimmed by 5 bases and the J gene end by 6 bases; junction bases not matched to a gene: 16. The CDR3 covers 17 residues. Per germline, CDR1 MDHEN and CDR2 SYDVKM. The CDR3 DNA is TGTGCCAGCAGTCAGTGGGACAGGGTAGGCATCTATAATGGCTACACCTTC. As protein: CASSQWDRVGIYNGYTF.

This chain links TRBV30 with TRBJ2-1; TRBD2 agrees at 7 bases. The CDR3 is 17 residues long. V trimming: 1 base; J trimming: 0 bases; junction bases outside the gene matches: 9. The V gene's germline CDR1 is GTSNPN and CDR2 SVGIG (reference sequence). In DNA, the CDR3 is TGTGCCTGGAGTGGGGGAGGGACGGTTAGCTCCTACAATGAGCAGTTCTTC. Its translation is CAWSGGGTVSSYNEQFF.

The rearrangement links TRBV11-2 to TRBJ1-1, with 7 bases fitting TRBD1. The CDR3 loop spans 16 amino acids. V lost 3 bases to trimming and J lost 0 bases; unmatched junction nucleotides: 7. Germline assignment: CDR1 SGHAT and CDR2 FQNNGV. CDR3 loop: CASSLRQGRLNTEAFF. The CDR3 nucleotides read TGTGCCAGCAGCTTGCGACAGGGAAGATTGAACACTGAAGCTTTCTTT.

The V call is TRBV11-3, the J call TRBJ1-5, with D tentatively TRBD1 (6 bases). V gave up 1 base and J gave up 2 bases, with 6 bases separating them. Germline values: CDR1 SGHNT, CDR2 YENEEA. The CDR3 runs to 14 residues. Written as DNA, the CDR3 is TGTGCCAGCAGCTTAGGGACAGGCAATCAGCCCCAGCATTTT. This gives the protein CASSLGTGNQPQHF.

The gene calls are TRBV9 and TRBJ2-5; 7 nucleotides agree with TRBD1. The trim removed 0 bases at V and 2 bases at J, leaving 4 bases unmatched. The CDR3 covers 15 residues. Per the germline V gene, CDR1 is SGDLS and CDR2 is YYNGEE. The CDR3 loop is CASSVAETGQETQYF. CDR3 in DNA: TGTGCCAGCAGCGTAGCCGAGACAGGGCAAGAGACCCAGTACTTC.

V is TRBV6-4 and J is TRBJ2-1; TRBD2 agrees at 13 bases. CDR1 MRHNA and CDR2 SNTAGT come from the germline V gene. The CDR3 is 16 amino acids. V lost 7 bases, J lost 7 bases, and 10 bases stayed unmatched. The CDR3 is CASMRTSGGTRNEQFF. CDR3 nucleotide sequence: TGTGCCAGCATGAGGACTAGCGGGGGCACCCGGAATGAGCAGTTCTTC.

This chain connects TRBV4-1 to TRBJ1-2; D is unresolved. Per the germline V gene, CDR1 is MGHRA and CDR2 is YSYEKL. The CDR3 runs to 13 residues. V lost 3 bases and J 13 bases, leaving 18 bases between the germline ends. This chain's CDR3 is CASSHDFEGSATF. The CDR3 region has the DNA TGCGCCAGCAGCCACGATTTCGAGGGATCAGCCACCTTC.

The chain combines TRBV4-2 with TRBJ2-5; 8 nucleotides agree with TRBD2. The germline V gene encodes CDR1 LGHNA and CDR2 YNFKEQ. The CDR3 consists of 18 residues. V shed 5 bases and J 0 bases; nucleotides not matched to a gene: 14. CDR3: CASSFASGGSKYQETQYF. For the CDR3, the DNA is TGTGCCAGCAGCTTCGCAAGCGGGGGTTCCAAGTACCAAGAGACCCAGTACTTC.

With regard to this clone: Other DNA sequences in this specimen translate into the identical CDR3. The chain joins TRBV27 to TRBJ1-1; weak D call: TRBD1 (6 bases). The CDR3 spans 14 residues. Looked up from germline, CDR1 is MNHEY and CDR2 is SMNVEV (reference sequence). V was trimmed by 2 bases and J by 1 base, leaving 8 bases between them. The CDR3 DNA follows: TGTGCCAGCAGTTTAGGCAGGGGGAACACTGAAGCTTTCTTT. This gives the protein CASSLGRGNTEAFF.

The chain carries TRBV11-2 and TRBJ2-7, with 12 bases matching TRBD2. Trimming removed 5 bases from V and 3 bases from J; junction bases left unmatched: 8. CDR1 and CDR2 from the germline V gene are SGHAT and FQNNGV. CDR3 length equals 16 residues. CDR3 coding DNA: TGTGCCAGCAGCCCCTACGGACTAGCGGGGTACTACGAGCAGTACTTC. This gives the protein CASSPYGLAGYYEQYF.

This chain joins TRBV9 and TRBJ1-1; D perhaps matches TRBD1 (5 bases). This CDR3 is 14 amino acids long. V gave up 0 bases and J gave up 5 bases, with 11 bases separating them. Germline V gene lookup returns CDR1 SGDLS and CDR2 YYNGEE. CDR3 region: CASSVGAGMTEAFF. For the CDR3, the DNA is TGTGCCAGCAGCGTAGGGGCAGGGATGACTGAAGCTTTCTTT.

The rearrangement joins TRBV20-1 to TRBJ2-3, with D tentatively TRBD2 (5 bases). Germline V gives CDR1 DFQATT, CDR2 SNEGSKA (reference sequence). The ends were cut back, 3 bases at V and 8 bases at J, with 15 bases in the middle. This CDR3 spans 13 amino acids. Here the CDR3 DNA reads TGCAGTGCTAGTTTTGCGGGCATGCCTACGCAGTATTTT. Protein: CSASFAGMPTQYF.

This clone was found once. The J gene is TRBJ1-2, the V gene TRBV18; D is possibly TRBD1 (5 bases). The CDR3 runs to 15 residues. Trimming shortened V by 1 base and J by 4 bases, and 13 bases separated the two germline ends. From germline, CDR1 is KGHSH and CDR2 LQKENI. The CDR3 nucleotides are TGTGCCAGCTCACCACTCGACAGCAAGTTCTATGGCTACACCTTC. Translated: CASSPLDSKFYGYTF.

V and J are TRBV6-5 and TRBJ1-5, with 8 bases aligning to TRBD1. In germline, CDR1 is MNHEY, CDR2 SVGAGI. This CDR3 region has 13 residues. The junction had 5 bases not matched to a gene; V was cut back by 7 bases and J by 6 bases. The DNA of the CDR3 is TGTGCCAGCACTAACAGGGGGGGTCAGCCCCAGCATTTT. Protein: CASTNRGGQPQHF.

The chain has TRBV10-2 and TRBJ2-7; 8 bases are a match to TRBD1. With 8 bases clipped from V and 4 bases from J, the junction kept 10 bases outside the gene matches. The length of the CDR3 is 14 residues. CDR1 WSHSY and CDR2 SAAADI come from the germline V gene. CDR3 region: CASALPQGAYEQYF. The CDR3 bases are TGCGCCAGCGCACTCCCGCAGGGGGCTTACGAGCAGTACTTC.

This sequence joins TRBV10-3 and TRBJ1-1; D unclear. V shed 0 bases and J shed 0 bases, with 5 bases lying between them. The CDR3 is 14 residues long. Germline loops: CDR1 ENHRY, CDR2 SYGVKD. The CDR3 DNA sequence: TGTGCCATCAGTGAGTCCACTGTGAACACTGAAGCTTTCTTT. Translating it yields CAISESTVNTEAFF.

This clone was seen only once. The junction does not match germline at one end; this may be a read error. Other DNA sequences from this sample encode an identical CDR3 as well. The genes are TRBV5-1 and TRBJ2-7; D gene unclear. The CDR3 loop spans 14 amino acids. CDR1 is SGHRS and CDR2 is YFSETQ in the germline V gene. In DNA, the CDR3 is TGCGCCAGCAGCTTGGCTGGAGACTCCCACGAGCAGTACTTC. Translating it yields CASSLAGDSHEQYF.

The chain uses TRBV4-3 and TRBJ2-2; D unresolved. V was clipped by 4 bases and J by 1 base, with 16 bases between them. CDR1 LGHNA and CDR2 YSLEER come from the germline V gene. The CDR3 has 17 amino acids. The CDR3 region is CASSRSDLSLNTGELFF. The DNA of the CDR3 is TGCGCCAGCAGCCGGTCTGATTTATCACTGAACACCGGGGAGCTGTTTTTT.

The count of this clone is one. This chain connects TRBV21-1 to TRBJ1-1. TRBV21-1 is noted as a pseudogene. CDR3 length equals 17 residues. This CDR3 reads CASSRRVRGGKNTEAFF. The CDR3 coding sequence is TGTGCCAGCAGCAGGAGAGTAAGGGGAGGAAAGAACACTGAAGCTTTCTTT.

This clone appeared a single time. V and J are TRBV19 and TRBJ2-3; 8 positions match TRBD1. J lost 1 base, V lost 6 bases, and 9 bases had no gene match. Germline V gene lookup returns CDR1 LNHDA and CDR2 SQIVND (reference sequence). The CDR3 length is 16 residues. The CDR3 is CASSSSGGRGTDTQYF. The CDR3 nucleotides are TGTGCCAGTAGCAGTTCAGGGGGCCGGGGCACAGATACGCAGTATTTT.

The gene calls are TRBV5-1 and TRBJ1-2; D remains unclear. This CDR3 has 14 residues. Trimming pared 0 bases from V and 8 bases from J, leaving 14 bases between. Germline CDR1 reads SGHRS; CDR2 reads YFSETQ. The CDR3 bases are TGCGCCAGCAGCTTGGATGGAGGGAGGGAAGGCTACACCTTC. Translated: CASSLDGGREGYTF. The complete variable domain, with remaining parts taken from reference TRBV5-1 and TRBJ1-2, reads KAGVTQTPRYLIKTRGQQVTLSCSPISGHRSVSWYQQTPGQGLQFLFEYFSETQRNKGNFPGRFSGRQFSNSRSEMNVSTLELGDSALYLCASSLDGGREGYTFGSGTRLTVV.

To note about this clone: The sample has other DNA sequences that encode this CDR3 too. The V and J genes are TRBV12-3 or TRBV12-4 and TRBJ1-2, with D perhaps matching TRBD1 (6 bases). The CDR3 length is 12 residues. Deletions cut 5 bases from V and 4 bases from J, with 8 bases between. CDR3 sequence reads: CASSLDSYGYTF. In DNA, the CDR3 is TGTGCCAGCAGTCTGGACAGCTATGGCTACACCTTC.